Sequencing of this T cell receptor (beta chain) was carried out in a study of cytomegalovirus exposure and HLA in healthy donors. Study-level information: As an earlier analysis found, about 200 million T cells yielded some 120 million unique TCR beta sequences.

The study ran its PCR with 60 Vbeta and 13 Jbeta primers. Sequencing was performed with immunoSEQ multiplex PCR; in TCRdb, only in-frame clones are kept and a portion is missing. The sample has 110,000 to 150,000 clones; roughly 76% are singletons. The V and J ends lost 2 bases and 0 bases respectively, with 9 bases between them. The germline gives CDR1 SGHTS, CDR2 YDEGEE. This CDR3 has 15 residues. This TCR came from a human donor in good health. Specimen: PBMCs. V gene TRBV5-8 combines with J gene TRBJ2-1, with D tentatively TRBD2 (6 bases). CDR3 bases: TGTGCCAGCAGCTTTTACGGGAGCTCCTACAATGAGCAGTTCTTC. Amino acid sequence: CASSFYGSSYNEQFF. Together with reference TRBV5-8 and TRBJ2-1, the CDR3 gives the full variable domain: EAGVTQSPTHLIKTRGQQATLRCSPISGHTSVYWYQQALGLGLQFLLWYDEGEERNRGNFPPRFSGRQFPNYSSELNVNALELEDSALYLCASSFYGSSYNEQFFGPGTRLTVL.